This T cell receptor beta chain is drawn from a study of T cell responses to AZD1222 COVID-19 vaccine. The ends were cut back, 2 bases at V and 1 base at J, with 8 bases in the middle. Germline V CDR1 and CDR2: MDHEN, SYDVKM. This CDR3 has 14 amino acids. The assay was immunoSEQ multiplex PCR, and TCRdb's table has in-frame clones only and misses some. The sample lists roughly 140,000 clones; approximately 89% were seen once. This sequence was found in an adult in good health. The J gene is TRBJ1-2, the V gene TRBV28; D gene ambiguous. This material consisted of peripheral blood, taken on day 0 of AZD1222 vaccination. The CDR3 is CASSLRVLNYGYTF. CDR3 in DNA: TGTGCCAGCAGTTTACGAGTCCTTAACTATGGCTACACCTTC.